This T cell receptor beta chain was profiled in a study of shared clonotypes between healthy human individuals. Method: immunoSEQ multiplex PCR; TCRdb's copy keeps in-frame clones and lacks some. The table shows 2 million to 2.5 million clones, with over 85% occurring only once. The length of the CDR3 is 16 residues. Losses at the gene ends were 0 bases for V and 1 base for J; bases not matched to a gene: 2. Germline V lookup: CDR1 SGDLS, CDR2 YYNGEE. The specimen sequenced was naive CD4+ T cells from PBMCs. Noted subset: CD45RA+ positively selected. This receptor was identified in a man between 18 and 29 years old in good health. Some clones in this sample may be carry-over from other donors' samples. V gene TRBV9 combines with J gene TRBJ1-1; 11 bases map to TRBD1. Here the CDR3 DNA reads TGTGCCAGCAGCGTAGGGGACAGGGGGAGGAACACTGAAGCTTTCTTT. Its translation: CASSVGDRGRNTEAFF.